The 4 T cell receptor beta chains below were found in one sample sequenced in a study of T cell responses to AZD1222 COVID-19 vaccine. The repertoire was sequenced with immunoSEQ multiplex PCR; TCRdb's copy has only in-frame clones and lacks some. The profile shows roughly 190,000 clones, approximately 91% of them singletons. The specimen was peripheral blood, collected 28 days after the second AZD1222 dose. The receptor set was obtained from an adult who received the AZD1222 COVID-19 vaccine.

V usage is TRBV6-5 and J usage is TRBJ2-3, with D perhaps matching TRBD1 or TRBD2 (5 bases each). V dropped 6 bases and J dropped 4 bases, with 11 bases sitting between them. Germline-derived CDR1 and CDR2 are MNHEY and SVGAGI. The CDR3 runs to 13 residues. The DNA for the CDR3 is TGTGCCAGCAGACCGGGGCCCTCAGATACGCAGTATTTT. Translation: CASRPGPSDTQYF.

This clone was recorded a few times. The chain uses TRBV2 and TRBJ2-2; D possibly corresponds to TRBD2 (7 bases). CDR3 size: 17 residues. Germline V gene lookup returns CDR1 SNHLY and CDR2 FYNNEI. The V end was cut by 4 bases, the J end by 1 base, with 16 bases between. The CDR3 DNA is TGTGCCAGCAGTGGAGGGTCGGGGGGCCGGAACACCGGGGAGCTGTTTTTT. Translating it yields CASSGGSGGRNTGELFF.

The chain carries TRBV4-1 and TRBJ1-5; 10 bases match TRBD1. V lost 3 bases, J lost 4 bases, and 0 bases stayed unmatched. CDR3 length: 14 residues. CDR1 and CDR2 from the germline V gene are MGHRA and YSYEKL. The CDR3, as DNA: TGCGCCAGCAGCCAGGGACAGGGGAATCAGCCCCAGCATTTT. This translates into CASSQGQGNQPQHF.

CDR3 loop: CASSYGNGYTF. The DNA of the CDR3 is TGTGCCAGCAGTTACGGCAATGGCTACACCTTC. V gene TRBV6-5 combines with J gene TRBJ1-2; D remains unclear. The CDR3 is 11 amino acids. V lost 2 bases and J lost 6, with 4 bases in between. In germline, CDR1 is MNHEY, CDR2 SVGAGI.